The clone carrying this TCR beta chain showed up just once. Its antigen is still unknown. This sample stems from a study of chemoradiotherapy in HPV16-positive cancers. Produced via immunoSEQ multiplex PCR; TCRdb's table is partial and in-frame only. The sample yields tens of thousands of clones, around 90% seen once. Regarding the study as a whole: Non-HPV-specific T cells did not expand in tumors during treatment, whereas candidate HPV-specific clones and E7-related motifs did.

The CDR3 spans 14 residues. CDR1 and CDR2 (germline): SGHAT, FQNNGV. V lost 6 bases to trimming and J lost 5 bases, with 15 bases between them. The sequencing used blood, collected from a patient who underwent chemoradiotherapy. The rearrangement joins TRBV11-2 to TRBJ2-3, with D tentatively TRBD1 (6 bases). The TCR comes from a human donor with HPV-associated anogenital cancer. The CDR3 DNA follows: TGTGCCAGCAGGAAAAACAGGGTTGAAGATACGCAGTATTTT. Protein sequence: CASRKNRVEDTQYF. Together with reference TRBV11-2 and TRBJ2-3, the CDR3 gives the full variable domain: EAGVAQSPRYKIIEKRQSVAFWCNPISGHATLYWYQQILGQGPKLLIQFQNNGVVDDSQLPKDRFSAERLKGVDSTLKIQPAKLEDSAVYLCASRKNRVEDTQYFGPGTRLTVL.